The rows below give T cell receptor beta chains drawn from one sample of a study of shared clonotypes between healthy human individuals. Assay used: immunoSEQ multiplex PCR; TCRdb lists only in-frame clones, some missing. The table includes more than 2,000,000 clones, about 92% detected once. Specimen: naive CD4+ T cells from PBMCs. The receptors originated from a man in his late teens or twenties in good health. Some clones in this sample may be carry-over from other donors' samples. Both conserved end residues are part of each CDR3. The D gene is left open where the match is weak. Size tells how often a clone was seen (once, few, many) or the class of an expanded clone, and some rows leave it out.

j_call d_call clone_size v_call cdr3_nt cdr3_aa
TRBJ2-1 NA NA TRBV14 TGTGCCAGCAGCCAACTAGCAGCGGGTGAGCAGTTCTTC CASSQLAAGEQFF
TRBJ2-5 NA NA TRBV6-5 TGTGCCAGCAGTTACACCGCCTCTCTTTCGGTGGAGACCCAGTACTTC CASSYTASLSVETQYF
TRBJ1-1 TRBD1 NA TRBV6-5 TGTGCCAGCAGGGATGGGACAGCCGCGAACACTGAAGCTTTCTTT CASRDGTAANTEAFF
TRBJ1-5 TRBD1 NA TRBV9 TGTGCCAGCAGCCTAGACAGGGGTATAAGGGCCAATCAGCCCCAGCATTTT CASSLDRGIRANQPQHF
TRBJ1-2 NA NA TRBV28 TGTGCCAGCGACAGCGGTCGCTATGGCTACACCTTC CASDSGRYGYTF
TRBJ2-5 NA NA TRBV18 TGTGCCAGCTCACGGGGGACACCCCCAGAGACCCAGTACTTC CASSRGTPPETQYF
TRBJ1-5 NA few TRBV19 TGTGCCAGTGGGACGTTTAGCAATCAGCCCCAGCATTTT CASGTFSNQPQHF
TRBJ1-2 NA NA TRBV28 TGTGCCAGCAGTCCTAGGGGGAACTATGGCTACACCTTC CASSPRGNYGYTF
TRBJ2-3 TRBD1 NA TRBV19 TGTGCCAGTAGCGACAGGGGCACAGATACGCAGTATTTT CASSDRGTDTQYF
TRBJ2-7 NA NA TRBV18 TGTGCCAGCTCACCACGACTTGGTGGAAGCTCCTACGAGCAGTACTTC CASSPRLGGSSYEQYF
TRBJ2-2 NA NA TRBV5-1 TGCGCCAGCAGCTTGGGTCTGAACACCGGGGAGCTGTTTTTT CASSLGLNTGELFF
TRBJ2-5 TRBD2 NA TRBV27 TGTGCCAGCAGTTTAATCACGGGGGGAGGGGAGACCCAGTACTTC CASSLITGGGETQYF
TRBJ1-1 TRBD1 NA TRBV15 TGTGCCACCAGCAACAGGGGTATGAACACTGAAGCTTTCTTT CATSNRGMNTEAFF
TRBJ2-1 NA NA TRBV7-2 TGTGCCAGCAGCTTAGGGGGTAGGGCCCGGCGTGAGCAGTTCTTC CASSLGGRARREQFF
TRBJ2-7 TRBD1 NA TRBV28 TGTGCCAGCAGTTTTCTCTACACGTTTCCCGGGACAGGGAACCCCTACGAGCAGTACTTC CASSFLYTFPGTGNPYEQYF
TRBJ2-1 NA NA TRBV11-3 TGTGCCAGCAGCTTAGATCCAGCGGCAGAGGACGGCAATGAGCAGTTCTTC CASSLDPAAEDGNEQFF
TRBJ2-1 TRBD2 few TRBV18 TGTGCCAGCTCACCGGGACTAGCGGGTGACAATGAGCAGTTCTTC CASSPGLAGDNEQFF
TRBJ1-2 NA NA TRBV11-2 TGTGCCAGCAGCACCAGGGACTATGGCTACACCTTC CASSTRDYGYTF
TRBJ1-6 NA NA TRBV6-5 TGTGCCAGCAGTTACGTAAGGGATTCACCCCTCCACTTT CASSYVRDSPLHF
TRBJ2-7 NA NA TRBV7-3 TGTGCCAGCAGCACAAGGGCAGGATACGAGCAGTACTTC CASSTRAGYEQYF
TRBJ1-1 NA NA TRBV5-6 TGTGCCAGCACCTTAGGTACGGGGAACACTGAAGCTTTCTTT CASTLGTGNTEAFF
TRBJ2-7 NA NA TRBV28 TGTGCCAGCAGTTTATTAGGCGGAGGACGTTACGAGCAGTACTTC CASSLLGGGRYEQYF
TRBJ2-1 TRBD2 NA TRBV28 TGTGCCAGCACAACGGCGGGGGGGGATCTACATGAGCAGTTCTTC CASTTAGGDLHEQFF
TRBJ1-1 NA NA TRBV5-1 TGCGCCAGCAGACCCCAGGTAAGCACTGAAGCTTTCTTT CASRPQVSTEAFF
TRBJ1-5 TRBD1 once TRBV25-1 TGTGCCAGCAGTGGCAAACCGACAGGGGCGGGGGTTCAGCCCCAGCATTTT CASSGKPTGAGVQPQHF
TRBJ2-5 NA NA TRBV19 TGTGCCAGTAGTATAGGAGGCAAGGGACAAGAGACCCAGTACTTC CASSIGGKGQETQYF
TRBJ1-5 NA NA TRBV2 TGTGCCAGCAGTGAAGAGGTCCAGGGTTCTCAGCCCCAGCATTTT CASSEEVQGSQPQHF
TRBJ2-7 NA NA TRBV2 TGTGCCAGTAGCGCGGGACTGGGCTCCTACGAGCAGTACTTC CASSAGLGSYEQYF
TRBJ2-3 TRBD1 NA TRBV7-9 TGTGCCAGCAGCCTACAGGGGGGCACAGATACGCAGTATTTT CASSLQGGTDTQYF
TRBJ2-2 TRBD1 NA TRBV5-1 TGCGCCAGCAGCTCGGACAGGGGTGACACCGGGGAGCTGTTTTTT CASSSDRGDTGELFF
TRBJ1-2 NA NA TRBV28 TGTGCCAGCAGTTTATTAGGGGGTAGGGGTGGCTACACCTTC CASSLLGGRGGYTF
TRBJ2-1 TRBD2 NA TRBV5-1 TGCGCCAGCAGCTGGCTAGCTAGCGGTAACTTTGGTGAGCAGTTCTTC CASSWLASGNFGEQFF
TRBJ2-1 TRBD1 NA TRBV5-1 TGCGCCAGCAGCTCGGGGGACAGGGGGCTGAATGAGCAGTTCTTC CASSSGDRGLNEQFF
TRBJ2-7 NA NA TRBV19 TGTGCCAGTAGTATTGGGCTAAGGGGGATCAGCGAGCAGTACTTC CASSIGLRGISEQYF
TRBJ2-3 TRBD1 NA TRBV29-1 TGCAGCTTTGGGACAGCCCAAGATACGCAGTATTTT CSFGTAQDTQYF
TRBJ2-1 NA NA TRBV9 TGTGCCAGCAGCGTAGCTACCGGGTTGGGGAGGTCCTACAATGAGCAGTTCTTC CASSVATGLGRSYNEQFF
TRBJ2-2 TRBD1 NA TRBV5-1 TGCGCCAGCAGTCACCCTGCCCCAGGGGGCGGATCAGGGGAGCTGTTTTTT CASSHPAPGGGSGELFF
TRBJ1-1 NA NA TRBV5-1 TGCGCCAGCAGCTTGGGCGGCCGCATGAACACTGAAGCTTTCTTT CASSLGGRMNTEAFF
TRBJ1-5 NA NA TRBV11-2 TGTGCCAGCAGCTCGGCAGGGGGCAATCAGCCCCAGCATTTT CASSSAGGNQPQHF
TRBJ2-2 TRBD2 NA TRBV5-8 TGTGCCAGCAGCTTGGTCCTAGCGGGAACCACCGGGGAGCTGTTTTTT CASSLVLAGTTGELFF
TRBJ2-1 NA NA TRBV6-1 TGTGCCAGCAGTGAACAGGGAAGGGGCTCCTACAATGAGCAGTTCTTC CASSEQGRGSYNEQFF
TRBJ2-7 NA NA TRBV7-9 TGTGCCAGCAGCTCCGGGCCAGGCTCCTACGAGCAGTACTTC CASSSGPGSYEQYF
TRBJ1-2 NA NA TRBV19 TGTGCCAGTAATCACCAAAGGACCCTCCTGCGAGGGGACTATGGCTACACCTTC CASNHQRTLLRGDYGYTF
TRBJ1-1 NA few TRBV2 TGTGCCAGCAGTGAAGCAGGGCCCCCGGGAGAAGCTTTCTTT CASSEAGPPGEAFF
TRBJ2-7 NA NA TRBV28 TGTGCCAGCAGTCGAGGTGGGGCCTTCTCCTACGAGCAGTACTTC CASSRGGAFSYEQYF
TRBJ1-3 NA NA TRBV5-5 TGTGCCAGCAGCTTGTTCGCCCCCTTCTCTGGAAACACCATATATTTT CASSLFAPFSGNTIYF
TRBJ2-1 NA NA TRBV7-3 TGTGCCAGCAGCTTAAGCCCGTCCTCCTACAATGAGCAGTTCTTC CASSLSPSSYNEQFF
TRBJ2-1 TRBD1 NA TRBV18 TGTGCCAGACCCCCACCGGACAGGGAAAGCAATGAGCAGTTCTTC CARPPPDRESNEQFF
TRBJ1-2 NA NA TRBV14 TGTGCCAGCAGCCAAGGACAACGCGGCTACACCTTC CASSQGQRGYTF
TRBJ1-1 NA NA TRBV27 TGTGCCACCAGTGCGGCGGCCCCAGTTTTTCTGAACACTGAAGCTTTCTTT CATSAAAPVFLNTEAFF
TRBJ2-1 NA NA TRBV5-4 TGTGCCAGCAGCTTTCGCCTAGGGGACAATGAGCAGTTCTTC CASSFRLGDNEQFF
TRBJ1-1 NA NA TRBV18 TGTGCCAGCTCGGGGTTTCAGTTGAACACTGAAGCTTTCTTT CASSGFQLNTEAFF
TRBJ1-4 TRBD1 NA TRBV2 TGTGCCAGCAGAATTACAGGGGTGCGGGTTGAAAAACTGTTTTTT CASRITGVRVEKLFF
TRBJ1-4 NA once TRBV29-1 TGCAGCGTTGACCCAGGGGCAGGGGAAAAACTGTTTTTT CSVDPGAGEKLFF
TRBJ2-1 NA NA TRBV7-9 TGTGCCAGCAGCTTAGTTGGGGCCGGGGGGCAGTTCTTC CASSLVGAGGQFF
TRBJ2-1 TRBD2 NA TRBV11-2 TGTGCCAGCAGGGAGACTAGCGGGAGGGTTCCTGAGCAGTTCTTC CASRETSGRVPEQFF
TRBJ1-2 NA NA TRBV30 TGTGCCTGGAGTGCAGCCCTCCGCGGTGGCTACACCTTC CAWSAALRGGYTF
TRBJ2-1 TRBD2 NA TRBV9 TGTGCCAGCAGCGGAGCGGGGGCGGACAATGAGCAGTTCTTC CASSGAGADNEQFF
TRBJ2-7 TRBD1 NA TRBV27 TGTGCCAGCAGTCCCAAGCGGGGACAGGGCCCAACCTACGAGCAGTACTTC CASSPKRGQGPTYEQYF
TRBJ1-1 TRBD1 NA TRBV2 TGTGCCAGCAGTGATGATCTGCTGGGACAGGTGAACACTGAAGCTTTCTTT CASSDDLLGQVNTEAFF